Below, 32 T cell receptor beta chains from the same sample are listed, as sequenced in a study of human T cells and chemical hapten exposure. TCRdb reanalysed the RACE reads using MiXCR and keeps one entry per CDR3 protein. Among about 110,000 distinct CDR3 sequences listed, approximately 36% were seen once. Specified time point: patch test 3, about 24 weeks after DPC sensitization. Treatment given: therapeutic diphenylcyclopropenone sensitization with weekly scalp DPC. The sequencing here drew on whole blood, taken in connection with sensitization to the hapten diphenylcyclopropenone (DPC). Receptor source: a man in his forties with alopecia areata. Some clones in this sample may be carry-over from other donors' samples.

This clonotype appeared a few times. V gene TRBV29-1 combines with J gene TRBJ2-5; D is undetermined. The germline V gene has CDR1 SQVTM and CDR2 ANQGSEA. The CDR3 sequence is 12 residues long. The V end was cut by 1 base, the J end by 5 bases, with 8 bases between. DNA of the CDR3: TGCAGCGTTGAAGTCCTCGGGGAGACCCAGTACTTC. Its translation is CSVEVLGETQYF.

This rearrangement joins TRBV7-3 to TRBJ2-1; the D gene is possibly TRBD2 (5 bases). The CDR3 length is 14 residues. Trimming left V 5 bases short and J 9 bases short, with 17 bases between. Per germline, CDR1 SGHTA and CDR2 FQGTGA. DNA for the CDR3: TGTGCCAGCAGCCTACAGCGGACGGACGGTGAGCAGTTCTTC. Amino acid sequence: CASSLQRTDGEQFF.

This clonotype was seen a few times. The chain recombines TRBV21-1 with TRBJ1-5. TRBV21-1 is termed a pseudogene. The CDR3 consists of 16 residues. This CDR3 is CASSIIADYSNQPQHF. CDR3 DNA sequence: TGTGCCAGCAGCATCATCGCGGACTATAGCAATCAGCCCCAGCATTTT.

There are a few counts of this clonotype. The chain couples TRBV7-2 to TRBJ2-5; D is uncertain. Trimming cost V 8 bases and J 6 bases, with 16 bases left between them. This CDR3 spans 13 amino acids. CDR1 is SGHTA, CDR2 FQGNSA, per germline. The CDR3 nucleotides are TGTGCCAGCGCGGTAGGGCTTGGGAAGACCCAGTACTTC. It codes for CASAVGLGKTQYF.

The gene calls are TRBV29-1 and TRBJ2-4, with 7 positions matching TRBD2. The germline gives CDR1 SQVTM, CDR2 ANQGSEA. CDR3 length: 16 amino acids. With V trimmed by 0 bases and J by 6 bases, 11 bases remained unmatched. CDR3 sequence reads: CSVEDGWGGAGNIQYF. The CDR3 DNA reads as TGCAGCGTTGAAGATGGCTGGGGAGGGGCCGGAAACATTCAGTACTTC.

This sequence joins TRBV20-1 and TRBJ1-6; D is possibly TRBD1 (5 bases). This CDR3 region has 17 residues. V lost 3 bases and J lost 4, with 19 bases in between. The germline gives CDR1 DFQATT, CDR2 SNEGSKA (reference sequence). The CDR3 loop is CSASPDAGVFYNSPLHF. CDR3 sequence (DNA): TGCAGTGCTAGCCCCGATGCGGGGGTATTTTATAATTCACCCCTCCACTTT.

In its sample, this clonotype was seen a few times. The gene calls are TRBV28 and TRBJ2-3; D is possibly TRBD1 (5 bases). Germline loops: CDR1 MDHEN, CDR2 SYDVKM. The V and J ends lost 5 bases and 4 bases respectively, with 13 bases between them. The CDR3 spans 14 residues. CDR3 sequence (DNA): TGTGCCAGCAGTACACAGGCTCAGCCAGATACGCAGTATTTT. Protein product: CASSTQAQPDTQYF.

This clonotype was detected only a few times. The chain couples TRBV19 to TRBJ1-2; TRBD1 agrees at 7 bases. Unmatched junction bases numbered 10, after V lost 7 bases and J lost 5 bases. Germline-derived CDR1 and CDR2 are LNHDA and SQIVND (reference sequence). This CDR3 has 14 residues. CDR3 in amino acids: CASNVGTASYGYTF. The CDR3 DNA follows: TGTGCCAGTAATGTAGGGACAGCAAGTTATGGCTACACCTTC.

This clonotype was counted between two and nine times. The CDR3 here is CATSIDRNMYNEQFF. The CDR3 DNA sequence: TGTGCCACCAGCATCGACAGGAATATGTACAATGAGCAGTTCTTC. The chain recombines TRBV15 with TRBJ2-1, with D possibly being TRBD1 (6 bases). V was pared by 4 bases and J by 4 bases, with 14 bases between. This CDR3 is built from 15 residues. Germline V gene lookup returns CDR1 LNHNV and CDR2 YYDKDF (reference sequence). Combining the CDR3 with reference TRBV15 and TRBJ2-1 gives the whole variable domain DAMVIQNPRYQVTQFGKPVTLSCSQTLNHNVMYWYQQKSSQAPKLLFHYYDKDFNNEADTPDNFQSRRPNTSFCFLDIRSPGLGDTAMYLCATSIDRNMYNEQFFGPGTRLTVL.

The rearrangement joins TRBV11-2 to TRBJ2-3; no clear D. Trimming shortened V by 5 bases and J by 2 bases, and 17 bases separated the two germline ends. This CDR3 is built from 16 residues. CDR1 and CDR2 from the germline V gene are SGHAT and FQNNGV. The CDR3 DNA reads as TGTGCCAGCAGCCCCCCCTGGACGGTACTCACAGATACGCAGTATTTT. It codes for CASSPPWTVLTDTQYF.

This clonotype showed up just a few times. The rearrangement uses TRBV12-3 or TRBV12-4 and TRBJ1-5; D unclear. Trimming removed 7 bases at V and 4 bases at J, with 17 bases between. The CDR3 is made up of 15 amino acids. CDR3 DNA sequence: TGTGCCAGCACAAGAGGCGGGCAGTTAAATCAGCCCCAGCATTTT. This codes for CASTRGGQLNQPQHF.

The chain links TRBV3-1 to TRBJ2-2, with a tentative D call TRBD2 (6 bases). The germline V gene has CDR1 LGHDT and CDR2 YNNKEL (reference sequence). The V gene lost 1 base and the J gene lost 3 bases, with 9 bases spanning the gap. The CDR3 sequence is 15 residues long. In DNA form, the CDR3 reads TGTGCCAGCAGCCAAGCGGCGGGATACACCGGGGAGCTGTTTTTT. This gives the protein CASSQAAGYTGELFF.

The V gene is TRBV6-5, the J gene TRBJ1-2; D not resolved. V lost 2 bases, J lost 1 base, and 11 bases lay in between. Per germline, CDR1 MNHEY and CDR2 SVGAGI. The CDR3 runs to 15 residues. For the CDR3, the DNA is TGTGCCAGCAGTTACAGGCCGGCGGATAACTATGGCTACACCTTC. It specifies CASSYRPADNYGYTF.

There are a few counts of this clonotype. This chain uses TRBV29-1 with TRBJ1-4; maybe TRBD1 (5 bases). Germline values: CDR1 SQVTM, CDR2 ANQGSEA. The CDR3 sequence is 13 residues long. The V and J ends lost 4 bases and 3 bases respectively, with 9 bases between them. CDR3 nucleotides: TGCAGCGTTGGGAGGGGTCCTAATGAAAAACTGTTTTTT. Translating gives CSVGRGPNEKLFF. The full variable domain, its missing parts supplied by reference TRBV29-1 and TRBJ1-4, is SAVISQKPSRDICQRGTSLTIQCQVDSQVTMMFWYRQQPGQSLTLIATANQGSEATYESGFVIDKFPISRPNLTFSTLTVSNMSPEDSSIYLCSVGRGPNEKLFFGSGTQLSVL.

This clonotype has only a few counts. The V and J genes are TRBV11-2 and TRBJ2-1, with D uncertain. CDR1 SGHAT and CDR2 FQNNGV come from the germline V gene. V was trimmed by 1 base and J by 1 base, leaving 11 bases between them. The CDR3 runs 16 residues. The CDR3 nucleotides read TGTGCCAGCAGCTTAGGTCGGCGGATGTCCTACAATGAGCAGTTCTTC. Translation gives CASSLGRRMSYNEQFF.

The chain recombines TRBV11-2 with TRBJ2-3; D is unresolved. The CDR3 runs 17 residues. V was clipped by 5 bases and J by 2 bases, with 20 bases between them. Germline CDR1 is SGHAT and CDR2 is FQNNGV. CDR3: CASSPFVIGQDTDTQYF. DNA of the CDR3: TGTGCCAGCAGCCCCTTCGTAATCGGGCAGGACACAGATACGCAGTATTTT.

The gene calls are TRBV28 and TRBJ2-5; TRBD2 aligns across 12 bases. Germline V gene lookup returns CDR1 MDHEN and CDR2 SYDVKM. Trimming at V came to 5 bases and at J to 1 base, leaving 8 bases not matched to a gene. The CDR3 loop spans 17 amino acids. The CDR3 bases are TGTGCCAGCAGTCCCTCCGGACTAGCGGGACGCCAAGAGACCCAGTACTTC. Its translation: CASSPSGLAGRQETQYF.

This clonotype was detected ten times or more. V is TRBV27 and J is TRBJ2-7, with D maybe TRBD2 (6 bases). This CDR3 has 13 residues. Germline V gene data show CDR1 as MNHEY and CDR2 as SMNVEV (reference sequence). V lost 5 bases, J lost 2 bases, and 10 bases lay in between. The CDR3 loop reads CASSPRGAYEQYF. Here the CDR3 DNA reads TGTGCCAGCAGTCCGCGGGGCGCCTACGAGCAGTACTTC.

This clonotype was counted a few times. This sequence joins TRBV6-2 or TRBV6-3 and TRBJ2-3; D is ambiguous. CDR1 and CDR2 from the germline V gene are MNHEY and SVGEGT. V lost 1 base and J lost 0, with 8 bases in between. The CDR3 has 15 amino acids. The CDR3, as DNA: TGTGCCAGCAGTTACTTCCCGACTAGCACAGATACGCAGTATTTT. Amino acid sequence: CASSYFPTSTDTQYF.

CDR3 in DNA: TGTGCCAGCAATACTCCTAGGAGCTCCTACAATGAGCAGTTCTTC. As protein: CASNTPRSSYNEQFF. The chain employs TRBV6-2 or TRBV6-3 and TRBJ2-1, with D hard to call. Germline V gene lookup returns CDR1 MNHEY and CDR2 SVGEGT. V lost 7 bases to trimming and J lost 0 bases, with 13 bases between them. This CDR3 is built from 15 residues.

The chain links TRBV7-2 to TRBJ2-7; D uncertain. V shed 1 base and J shed 8 bases, with 6 bases lying between them. Per the germline V gene, CDR1 is SGHTA and CDR2 is FQGNSA. The CDR3 runs to 11 residues. CDR3 DNA: TGTGCCAGCAGCTTAGAGGTCAAGCAGTACTTC. Translating gives CASSLEVKQYF.

This sequence joins TRBV7-9 and TRBJ1-4; 7 nucleotides align to TRBD1. V lost 3 bases and J lost 4; bases outside the gene matches: 5. The CDR3 has 15 residues. Germline assignment: CDR1 SEHNR and CDR2 FQNEAQ (reference sequence). The CDR3 region is CASSLGDSINEKLFF. CDR3 sequence (DNA): TGTGCCAGCAGCTTGGGGGACAGCATTAATGAAAAACTGTTTTTT.

This clonotype turned up a few times. The V and J genes are TRBV12-3 or TRBV12-4 and TRBJ1-5; D remains ambiguous. Trimming shortened V by 2 bases and J by 7 bases, and 3 bases separated the two germline ends. The length of the CDR3 is 11 residues. In DNA form, the CDR3 reads TGTGCCAGCAGTTTATCCCAGCCCCAGCATTTT. This translates into CASSLSQPQHF.

This chain joins TRBV10-2 and TRBJ2-5; D gene ambiguous. Trimming took off 7 bases at V and 2 bases at J, with 11 bases between the two ends. Germline CDR1 reads WSHSY; CDR2 reads SAAADI. The CDR3 is 13 amino acids. Here the CDR3 DNA reads TGCGCCAGCAATTTGTTCGGGCAAGAGACCCAGTACTTC. Its translation: CASNLFGQETQYF.

The CDR3 here is CASSSPRGTSGYLGTDTQYF. In nucleotides, the CDR3 is TGTGCCAGCAGTTCACCCAGAGGGACTAGCGGATATCTCGGCACAGATACGCAGTATTTT. The rearrangement uses TRBV6-2 or TRBV6-3 and TRBJ2-3; 11 nucleotides agree with TRBD2. The junction had 16 bases not matched to a gene; V was cut back by 4 bases and J by 1 base. The V gene's germline CDR1 is MNHEY and CDR2 SVGEGT. This CDR3 region has 20 residues.

This clonotype was detected only a few times. The V call is TRBV12-3 or TRBV12-4, the J call TRBJ2-7, with 10 bases matching TRBD2. With V trimmed by 7 bases and J by 0 bases, 6 bases remained unmatched. The CDR3 is 15 amino acids. Here the CDR3 reads CASNLAGAASYEQYF. The CDR3 bases are TGTGCCAGCAATCTAGCGGGAGCCGCCTCCTACGAGCAGTACTTC.

This chain connects TRBV11-2 to TRBJ2-7; TRBD1 is a possible D gene (6 bases). The CDR3 loop spans 14 amino acids. Trimming took 5 bases from V and 1 from J, leaving 12 bases between them. Germline loops: CDR1 SGHAT, CDR2 FQNNGV. The CDR3 sequence is CASSEDSTSYEQYV. The CDR3 region has the DNA TGTGCCAGCAGCGAGGACAGTACTTCCTACGAGCAGTACGTC.

This chain connects TRBV14 to TRBJ2-7; D may be TRBD2 (5 bases). Looked up from germline, CDR1 is SGHDN and CDR2 is FVKESK. V lost 4 bases to trimming and J lost 9 bases, with 25 bases between them. The CDR3 sequence is 16 residues long. CDR3 protein: CASSLEGLNPNRGQYF. Written as DNA, the CDR3 is TGTGCCAGCAGCCTCGAGGGTTTGAACCCAAATCGCGGGCAGTACTTC.

This clonotype came up a few times. The chain joins TRBV6-2 or TRBV6-3 to TRBJ2-3; D is undetermined. Germline-derived CDR1 and CDR2 are MNHEY and SVGEGT. V lost 0 bases, J lost 6 bases, and 4 bases lay in between. This CDR3 comprises 12 residues. The CDR3 bases are TGTGCCAGCAGTTACTCGATCGATACGCAGTATTTT. As protein: CASSYSIDTQYF.

The genes are TRBV3-1 and TRBJ1-4; TRBD1 aligns across 9 bases. This CDR3 is 16 amino acids long. The V gene end was trimmed by 4 bases and the J gene end by 4 bases; junction bases not matched to a gene: 7. The germline CDR1 and CDR2 sequences are LGHDT and YNNKEL (reference sequence). CDR3 bases: TGTGCCAGCAGCCCAACCCCGACAGGGGGTAATGAAAAACTGTTTTTT. Amino acids: CASSPTPTGGNEKLFF.

The table lists this clonotype with a few counts. The chain combines TRBV4-2 with TRBJ2-7; D call uncertain. V dropped 1 base and J dropped 4 bases, with 11 bases sitting between them. CDR3 length: 14 residues. The germline gives CDR1 LGHNA, CDR2 YNFKEQ. This chain's CDR3 is CASSQAPGSYEQYV. In DNA form, the CDR3 reads TGTGCCAGCAGCCAAGCCCCCGGTAGTTACGAGCAGTACGTC.

The gene calls are TRBV5-5 and TRBJ1-2; the match to TRBD1 covers 10 bases. J was trimmed by 5 bases and V by 4 bases; bases with no gene match: 8. The CDR3 extends over 15 amino acids. Germline loops: CDR1 SGHKS, CDR2 YYEKEE (reference sequence). The CDR3 is CASSLSDRGPYGYTF. The DNA of the CDR3 is TGTGCCAGCAGCCTGAGCGACAGGGGGCCGTATGGCTACACCTTC.